One sample yielded the 14 T cell receptor beta chains listed below, sequenced in a study of blood T cell repertoires in COVID-19. Generated by immunoSEQ multiplex PCR, the TCRdb table keeps only in-frame clones and is missing some. This table has some 360,000 clones, around nine tenths appearing once. Sequenced material: PBMCs or T cells enriched from blood (not recorded which). The receptors stem from a woman in her 30s who had been exposed to COVID-19.

Only one count was recorded for this clone. The chain joins TRBV11-2 to TRBJ2-7; 9 bases agree with TRBD2. This CDR3 is 17 amino acids long. V dropped 5 bases and J dropped 3; count of bases not matched to a gene: 14. Germline V CDR1 and CDR2: SGHAT, FQNNGV. In DNA, the CDR3 is TGTGCCAGCAGCCCCAAGGGTGGTCTAGCGGGACTCTACGAGCAGTACTTC. Translated, it gives CASSPKGGLAGLYEQYF.

This rearrangement joins TRBV2 to TRBJ2-3; D possibly corresponds to TRBD1 (5 bases). Deletions cut 8 bases from V and 0 bases from J, with 15 bases between. Germline V gene lookup returns CDR1 SNHLY and CDR2 FYNNEI. The CDR3 sequence is 15 residues long. The CDR3 DNA follows: TGTGCCAGCCGTATGCAGGACACAAGCACAGATACGCAGTATTTT. Its protein is CASRMQDTSTDTQYF. The whole variable domain, remainder taken from reference TRBV2 and TRBJ2-3, is EPEVTQTPSHQVTQMGQEVILRCVPISNHLYFYWYRQILGQKVEFLVSFYNNEISEKSEIFDDQFSVERPDGSNFTLKIRSTKLEDSAMYFCASRMQDTSTDTQYFGPGTRLTVL.

This chain connects TRBV18 to TRBJ2-1; 9 nucleotides align to TRBD2. Per germline, CDR1 KGHSH and CDR2 LQKENI. Trimming cost V 6 bases and J 3 bases; bases outside gene matches: 3. The CDR3 has 14 residues. The CDR3 region is CASSTREGYNEQFF. CDR3 coding DNA: TGTGCCAGCTCGACGCGGGAGGGCTACAATGAGCAGTTCTTC.

The rearrangement links TRBV18 to TRBJ1-1, with 9 bases that match TRBD1. The CDR3 length is 13 residues. CDR1 is KGHSH, CDR2 LQKENI, per germline. Germline trimming cut 5 bases from V and 5 bases from J; bases unmatched to any gene: 3. The chain's CDR3 is CASSGQGWTEAFF. CDR3 DNA sequence: TGTGCCAGCTCAGGACAGGGGTGGACTGAAGCTTTCTTT.

This clone was detected once. This chain joins TRBV4-2 and TRBJ2-7; 8 nucleotides align to TRBD2. With V trimmed by 0 bases and J by 6 bases, 4 bases remained unmatched. The germline CDR1 and CDR2 sequences are LGHNA and YNFKEQ. The CDR3 contains 14 residues. CDR3 DNA sequence: TGTGCCAGCAGCCAAGAAGGACTAGCTTTCGAGCAGTACTTC. Its protein is CASSQEGLAFEQYF.

This chain uses TRBV14 with TRBJ2-7, with a possible D match to TRBD2 (6 bases). The CDR3 runs to 13 residues. CDR1 and CDR2 from the germline V gene are SGHDN and FVKESK. Trimming cost V 0 bases and J 6 bases, with 9 bases left between them. CDR3 region: CASSQDRRVEQYF. In DNA, the CDR3 is TGTGCCAGCAGCCAAGATCGGAGGGTCGAGCAGTACTTC.

The chain carries TRBV7-3 and TRBJ2-5; tentative D call: TRBD1 (5 bases). The CDR3 is 15 amino acids. V shed 1 base and J shed 5 bases, with 14 bases lying between them. The germline V gene has CDR1 SGHTA and CDR2 FQGTGA. CDR3 sequence: CASSLRAGFGETQYF. CDR3 DNA sequence: TGTGCCAGCAGCTTAAGGGCAGGGTTCGGGGAGACCCAGTACTTC.

The V gene is TRBV5-4, the J gene TRBJ2-7, with TRBD1 matching over 8 bases. J lost 2 bases, V lost 7 bases, and 5 bases had no gene match. This CDR3 spans 13 amino acids. Germline V gene data show CDR1 as SGHNT and CDR2 as YYREEE (reference sequence). In nucleotides, the CDR3 is TGTGCCAGCGCGGACAGGGTCACCTACGAGCAGTACTTC. Its translation: CASADRVTYEQYF.

The V call is TRBV12-3 or TRBV12-4, the J call TRBJ1-2, with D perhaps matching TRBD1 (5 bases). The V and J ends lost 3 bases and 7 bases respectively, with 9 bases between them. CDR3 length: 12 residues. The CDR3 protein is CASSFGRVGYTF. The CDR3 DNA sequence: TGTGCCAGCAGTTTTGGCAGGGTTGGCTACACCTTC.

The chain employs TRBV19 and TRBJ2-7; TRBD1 is a possible D gene (5 bases). From germline, CDR1 is LNHDA and CDR2 SQIVND (reference sequence). Trimming left V 5 bases short and J 2 bases short, with 10 bases between. This CDR3 has 13 residues. The DNA of the CDR3 is TGTGCCAGTAGTCAGGGAACCGCCTACGAGCAGTACTTC. Translated: CASSQGTAYEQYF.

The genes are TRBV15 and TRBJ2-7; 13 nucleotides line up with TRBD2. The germline gives CDR1 LNHNV, CDR2 YYDKDF (reference sequence). The CDR3 extends over 17 amino acids. V gave up 0 bases and J gave up 2 bases; unmatched junction bases: 4. Written as DNA, the CDR3 is TGTGCCACCAGCAGAGATTCAGGACTAGCGGGAGCCTACGAGCAGTACTTC. Residues: CATSRDSGLAGAYEQYF.

Here the CDR3 DNA reads TGTGCCAGCAGTTCTCAGGGGTCCTACGAGCAGTACTTC. Translated: CASSSQGSYEQYF. The chain is built from TRBV7-9 and TRBJ2-7; weak D call: TRBD1 (6 bases). There are 13 residues in the CDR3. Germline assignment: CDR1 SEHNR and CDR2 FQNEAQ (reference sequence). Trimming cost V 6 bases and J 1 base, with 10 bases left between them.

The V gene is TRBV3-1 (or the pseudogene TRBV3-2), the J gene TRBJ1-3; D is unclear. CDR3 length: 15 residues. Trimming removed 0 bases at V and 4 bases at J, with 10 bases between. Germline CDR1 LGHDT, CDR2 YNNKEL (reference sequence). CDR3 in DNA: TGTGCCAGCAGCCAAGATACGGGTCCAGGAAACACCATATATTTT. As protein: CASSQDTGPGNTIYF.

This clone turned up a few times. The chain couples TRBV7-3 to TRBJ2-2, with D possibly being TRBD1 (6 bases). CDR3 size: 15 residues. Germline loops: CDR1 SGHTA, CDR2 FQGTGA. With 5 bases removed from V and 4 bases from J, the gap between germline ends came to 14 bases. The CDR3 region has the DNA TGTGCCAGCAGCCCCGGTCTAGGGGGCACCGGGGAGCTGTTTTTT. It encodes CASSPGLGGTGELFF.